One and the same sample provided the 17 T cell receptor beta chains below, sequenced in a study of T cell repertoires in cytomegalovirus infection. Antigens of these TCRs are unknown. TCRdb re-analysed the reads in MiXCR, keeping a single row per CDR3 protein. The data hold about 770,000 distinct CDR3 sequences, with just under 30% observed a single time. The source material was cultured CD8+ T cells from PBMCs, sampled from culture after CMV antigen stimulation. Receptors were obtained from a human donor in good health (CMV status not recorded). Some clones in this sample may be carry-over from other donors' samples.

J is TRBJ1-2 and V is TRBV12-3 or TRBV12-4, with D perhaps matching TRBD1 (5 bases). Deletions cut 1 base from V and 4 bases from J, with 10 bases between. The CDR3 spans 14 residues. CDR3: CASSLETATYGYTF. The CDR3 DNA reads as TGTGCCAGCAGTTTAGAGACAGCGACCTATGGCTACACCTTC.

The rearrangement links TRBV6-5 to TRBJ1-2, with D perhaps TRBD1 (5 bases). CDR3 length: 15 amino acids. CDR1 and CDR2 from the germline V gene are MNHEY and SVGAGI. Trimming removed 4 bases from V and 7 bases from J, with 19 bases in between. In nucleotides, the CDR3 is TGTGCCAGCAGTTCCAACGGGGCCCCTGAGGGTGGCTACACCTTC. Protein: CASSSNGAPEGGYTF.

V and J are TRBV27 and TRBJ2-1; unclear D gene. The CDR3 loop spans 15 amino acids. The V gene's germline CDR1 is MNHEY and CDR2 SMNVEV (reference sequence). The V gene lost 3 bases and the J gene lost 5 bases, with 14 bases spanning the gap. The CDR3 is CASSFRGRSNNEQFF. CDR3 sequence (DNA): TGTGCCAGCAGTTTCCGTGGCCGGAGTAACAATGAGCAGTTCTTC.

This clonotype was found a few times. J is TRBJ1-1 and V is TRBV4-2; 10 bases are shared with TRBD1. CDR1 and CDR2 from the germline V gene are LGHNA and YNFKEQ. The V and J ends lost 5 bases and 1 base, in that order; junction bases with no gene match: 7. CDR3 size: 16 residues. The CDR3 coding sequence is TGTGCCAGCAGCTGGCGACAGGGGGCGGGGAACACTGAAGCTTTCTTT. Encoded protein: CASSWRQGAGNTEAFF.

The chain employs TRBV4-3 and TRBJ1-1; 8 nucleotides line up with TRBD1. The trim removed 1 base at V and 7 bases at J, leaving 8 bases unmatched. Germline CDR1 and CDR2: LGHNA and YSLEER. The CDR3 spans 15 residues. The CDR3 DNA is TGCGCCAGCAGCCAAGCCGGACAGGGTATCGATGAAGCTTTCTTT. It specifies CASSQAGQGIDEAFF.

This clonotype was seen more than once but under ten times. The chain carries TRBV2 and TRBJ1-1; D is unresolved. Germline values: CDR1 SNHLY, CDR2 FYNNEI. Trimming took off 6 bases at V and 8 bases at J, with 13 bases between the two ends. This CDR3 is 12 amino acids long. The CDR3 sequence: CASRISIPEAFF. CDR3 nucleotides: TGTGCCAGCAGGATATCAATACCCGAAGCTTTCTTT.

The V call is TRBV27, the J call TRBJ1-6; D not certain. CDR1 MNHEY and CDR2 SMNVEV come from the germline V gene (reference sequence). The V end lost 1 base, the J end lost 16 bases, and 14 bases lay between the germline ends. The length of the CDR3 is 13 residues. CDR3 amino acids: CASSLFQSSRLHF. CDR3 DNA sequence: TGTGCCAGCAGTTTATTCCAAAGCTCGCGACTCCACTTT.

This clonotype was counted many times. This CDR3 is CASSFGGYYGYTF. Written as DNA, the CDR3 is TGTGCCAGCAGTTTTGGGGGCTACTATGGCTACACCTTC. The chain joins TRBV12-3 or TRBV12-4 to TRBJ1-2, with a weak D call TRBD1 (6 bases). The CDR3 is 13 amino acids. Trimming cost V 3 bases and J 3 bases, with 8 bases left between them.

The chain is built from TRBV6-6 and TRBJ2-7; 11 bases agree with TRBD2. Looked up from germline, CDR1 is MNHNY and CDR2 is SVGAGI (reference sequence). The J segment lost 5 bases and the V segment lost 5 bases, leaving 8 bases of the junction unmatched. This CDR3 has 15 amino acids. CDR3 protein: CASSRTSGGPNEQYF. As DNA, the CDR3 is TGTGCCAGCAGTAGAACTAGCGGGGGCCCAAACGAGCAGTACTTC.

The chain joins TRBV2 to TRBJ1-1, with 7 positions matching TRBD1. The V gene's germline CDR1 is SNHLY and CDR2 FYNNEI. V shed 6 bases and J 0 bases; nucleotides not matched to a gene: 10. The CDR3 has 16 amino acids. The CDR3 sequence: CASSPTGPLMNTEAFF. CDR3 DNA sequence: TGTGCCAGCAGCCCGACAGGGCCTTTGATGAACACTGAAGCTTTCTTT. The complete variable domain, with remaining parts taken from reference TRBV2 and TRBJ1-1, reads EPEVTQTPSHQVTQMGQEVILRCVPISNHLYFYWYRQILGQKVEFLVSFYNNEISEKSEIFDDQFSVERPDGSNFTLKIRSTKLEDSAMYFCASSPTGPLMNTEAFFGQGTRLTVV.

The chain joins TRBV7-8 to TRBJ2-7; D call uncertain. V was pared by 5 bases and J by 5 bases, with 16 bases between. CDR1 is SGHVS, CDR2 FQNEAQ, per germline. This CDR3 has 14 residues. CDR3 in DNA: TGTGCCAGCAGCCCTAGACAATCCCGGGACGAGCAGTACGTC. Its protein product is CASSPRQSRDEQYV.

V and J are TRBV6-2 or TRBV6-3 and TRBJ2-7; D is uncertain. Trimming cost V 2 bases and J 4 bases, with 6 bases left between them. CDR1 and CDR2 from the germline V gene are MNHEY and SVGEGT. The CDR3 runs to 12 residues. CDR3 region: CASSYNVYEQYV. DNA for the CDR3: TGTGCCAGCAGTTACAATGTGTACGAGCAGTACGTC.

The chain joins TRBV20-1 to TRBJ2-7; 12 nucleotides line up with TRBD1. V was clipped by 6 bases and J by 3 bases; unmatched bases: 6. CDR1 and CDR2 (germline): DFQATT, SNEGSKA (reference sequence). This CDR3 has 14 amino acids. CDR3 in DNA: TGCAGTGCCTCGGGACAGGGGGCTGACTACGAGCAGTACTTC. Residues: CSASGQGADYEQYF.

This chain connects TRBV6-2 or TRBV6-3 to TRBJ2-5; D remains unclear. This CDR3 is built from 16 residues. Looked up from germline, CDR1 is MNHEY and CDR2 is SVGEGT. Deletions cut 2 bases from V and 5 bases from J, with 18 bases between. CDR3 nucleotides: TGTGCCAGCAGTTACGGGGTAAACTCCCCACGGGAGACCCAGTACTTC. Translated: CASSYGVNSPRETQYF.

This clonotype was seen ten or more times. V and J are TRBV7-8 and TRBJ2-5; D assignment may be TRBD1 or TRBD2 (5 bases each). Between the trimmed V and J ends, which lost 5 bases and 4 bases, there was a span of 11 bases. Germline V gene sequence: CDR1 SGHVS, CDR2 FQNEAQ. This CDR3 has 13 residues. CDR3 sequence reads: CASSRWDGETQYF. DNA for the CDR3: TGTGCCAGCAGCAGGTGGGACGGAGAGACCCAGTACTTC. Full variable domain (outside the CDR3, taken from reference TRBV7-8 and TRBJ2-5): GAGVSQSPRYKVAKRGQDVALRCDPISGHVSLFWYQQALGQGPEFLTYFQNEAQLDKSGLPSDRFFAERPEGSVSTLKIQRTQQEDSAVYLCASSRWDGETQYFGPGTRLLVL.

This chain links TRBV6-5 with TRBJ2-1; 8 nucleotides align to TRBD2. J was trimmed by 2 bases and V by 8 bases; bases with no gene match: 5. The germline V gene encodes CDR1 MNHEY and CDR2 SVGAGI. CDR3 length equals 14 residues. The CDR3 reads CASGTSGPYNEQFF. The CDR3 DNA sequence: TGTGCCAGCGGAACTAGCGGACCCTACAATGAGCAGTTCTTC.

The chain uses TRBV4-1 and TRBJ1-1; 7 positions agree with TRBD1. V lost 5 bases and J lost 1; bases outside the gene matches: 7. This CDR3 has 15 residues. CDR1 and CDR2 from the germline V gene are MGHRA and YSYEKL. The CDR3 here is CASSDRVGENTEAFF. CDR3 coding DNA: TGCGCCAGCAGCGACAGGGTTGGCGAGAACACTGAAGCTTTCTTT.